This record covers a single T cell receptor (beta chain). This record comes from a study of a mutant IDH1 vaccine in newly diagnosed glioma. At the level of the study: Earlier therapy was either radiotherapy, temozolomide, or both, and most got both.

Germline V gene data show CDR1 as SGHTA and CDR2 as FQGNSA. The CDR3 extends over 14 amino acids. The V and J ends lost 5 bases and 2 bases, in that order; junction bases with no gene match: 5. Time point meaning: baseline, week 1 (first vaccination visit). Treatment described: pre-vaccination baseline after standard-of-care therapy. Donors had new WHO grade 3 or 4 IDH1-mutant, ATRX-lost astrocytomas. Clones were sequenced by immunoSEQ multiplex PCR, and TCRdb holds only the in-frame ones, with some missing. The top ten clones hold roughly 5% of a sample with roughly 84,000 clones, roughly 82% of them seen once.

The chain has TRBV7-2 and TRBJ2-7; TRBD1 matches 8 bases. Sequences were derived from PBMCs, sampled from a glioma patient treated with radiotherapy, temozolomide or both. The TCR was taken from a man in his forties with glioma. Some clones in this sample may be carry-over from other donors' samples. The CDR3 loop reads CASSGRDRPYEQYF. The CDR3, as DNA: TGTGCCAGCAGCGGCCGGGACAGGCCCTACGAGCAGTACTTC. Variable domain in full (rest from reference TRBV7-2 and TRBJ2-7): GAGVSQSPSNKVTEKGKDVELRCDPISGHTALYWYRQSLGQGLEFLIYFQGNSAPDKSGLPSDRFSAERTGGSVSTLTIQRTQQEDSAVYLCASSGRDRPYEQYFGPGTRLTVT.